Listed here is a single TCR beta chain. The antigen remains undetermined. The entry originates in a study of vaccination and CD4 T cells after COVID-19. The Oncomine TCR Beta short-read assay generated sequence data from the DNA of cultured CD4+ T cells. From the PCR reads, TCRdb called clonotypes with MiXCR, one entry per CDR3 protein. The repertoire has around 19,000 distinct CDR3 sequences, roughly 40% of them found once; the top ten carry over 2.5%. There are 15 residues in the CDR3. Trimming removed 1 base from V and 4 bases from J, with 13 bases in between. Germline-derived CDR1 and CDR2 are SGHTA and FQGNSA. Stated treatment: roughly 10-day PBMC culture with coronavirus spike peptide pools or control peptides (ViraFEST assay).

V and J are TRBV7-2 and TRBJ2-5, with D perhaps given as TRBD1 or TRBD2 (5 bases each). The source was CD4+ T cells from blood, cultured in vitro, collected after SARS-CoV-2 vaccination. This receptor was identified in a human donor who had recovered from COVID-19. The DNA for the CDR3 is TGTGCCAGCAGCTTAGTGCCAGGGACGGGAGAGACCCAGTACTTC. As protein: CASSLVPGTGETQYF. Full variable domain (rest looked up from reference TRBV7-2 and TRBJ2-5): GAGVSQSPSNKVTEKGKDVELRCDPISGHTALYWYRQSLGQGLEFLIYFQGNSAPDKSGLPSDRFSAERTGGSVSTLTIQRTQQEDSAVYLCASSLVPGTGETQYFGPGTRLLVL.